The rows below give T cell receptor beta chains drawn from one sample of a study of T cells in Graves' hyperthyroidism and ophthalmopathy. A single record per CDR3 protein comes from TCRdb applying MiXCR to the multiplex PCR reads. The sample consists of 450,000 to 650,000 distinct CDR3 sequences, more than 13% of them appearing once. Sequenced input: blood. Receptors originate from a woman aged 18-35 years with Graves' ophthalmopathy. Each CDR3 is given with its conserved first and last residue. A D gene is named only where the DNA matches it firmly. A row's size may be missing; if present it is once, few, many or a size class.

CDR3nt | CDR3aa | d_gene | j_gene | v_gene | abundance
TGCAGTGCTAGCGTAGCGGGAGAGTACGAGCAGTACTTC | CSASVAGEYEQYF | TRBD2 | TRBJ2-7 | TRBV20-1 | few
TGCAGTGCTAGCAGACAGGGGGGTACCAATCAGCCCCAGCATTTT | CSASRQGGTNQPQHF | TRBD1 | TRBJ1-5 | TRBV20-1 | .
TGTGCCAGCAGTTCCAGGACTAGCGGCTCCTACGAGCAGTACTTC | CASSSRTSGSYEQYF | TRBD2 | TRBJ2-7 | TRBV28 | many
TGTGCCAGCAGCCAACAGGGACAGGGGGGCTACGAGCAGTACTTC | CASSQQGQGGYEQYF | TRBD1 | TRBJ2-7 | TRBV6-1 | few
TGCAGTGCTAGAGACGGGTCGAACAATGAGCAGTTCTTC | CSARDGSNNEQFF | . | TRBJ2-1 | TRBV20-1 | many
TGTGCCAGCAGCTTGGGGATGACAGGAAACACTGAAGCTTTCTTT | CASSLGMTGNTEAFF | . | TRBJ1-1 | TRBV7-2 | many
TGCAGTGCTAGAGATCCCGCGACAGGGAACGAAAAACTGTTTTTT | CSARDPATGNEKLFF | TRBD1 | TRBJ1-4 | TRBV20-1 | .
TGTGCCAGCAGCTTACAGACTACTAACTATGGCTACACCTTC | CASSLQTTNYGYTF | . | TRBJ1-2 | TRBV7-3 | .
TGCGCCAGCAGCTTGAGCGGGAGTACGAACACCGGGGAGCTGTTTTTT | CASSLSGSTNTGELFF | TRBD2 | TRBJ2-2 | TRBV5-1 | many
TGTGCCAGCAGAAAGGGGATTGAAGCTTTCTTT | CASRKGIEAFF | . | TRBJ1-1 | TRBV27 | many
TGTGCTAGTGGTTTGGGGGGGGCTAGCGGGAGTGGGCCTATTTACAATGAGCAGTTCTTC | CASGLGGASGSGPIYNEQFF | TRBD2 | TRBJ2-1 | TRBV12-5 | many
TGTGCCAGCAGCCAAGGGTCGAGCGGGAGTGATACGCAGTATTTT | CASSQGSSGSDTQYF | TRBD2 | TRBJ2-3 | TRBV3-1 | many
TGCAGTGCTCCTTATACAGGGGCGGGGGAAAAACTGTTTTTT | CSAPYTGAGEKLFF | TRBD1 | TRBJ1-4 | TRBV20-1 | .
TGTGCCAGCTCCCCTTCCCCTGTATATATTGTGACTGAAGCTTTCTTT | CASSPSPVYIVTEAFF | . | TRBJ1-1 | TRBV6-1 | many
TGTGCCAGCAGCCGCAATTTGGATGTAGGGTTCTTC | CASSRNLDVGFF | . | TRBJ2-1 | TRBV28 | few